The clone carrying this TCR beta chain was detected once. Additional DNA sequences in this sample encode the identical CDR3. Measured with immunoSEQ multiplex PCR; TCRdb has only the in-frame clones, and not every one. This sample has about 2.1 million clones, with over 85% found just once. The source of the sample is a study of shared clonotypes between healthy human individuals. Whole-study context: CD4 naive and memory got three plates each, CD8 naive two, CD8 memory one.

The CDR3 totals 14 residues. From germline, CDR1 is MNHEY and CDR2 SMNVEV (reference sequence). V was pared by 6 bases and J by 2 bases, with 7 bases of the junction left unmatched. CD45RO-negative CD8 cells positively selected for CCR7 made up the naive population, which excluded terminally differentiated effector memory CD45RA+ cells. This sequence was found in a man aged 18 to 30 in good health. Some clones in this sample may be carry-over from other donors' samples. Material for sequencing was naive CD8+ T cells from PBMCs. This chain links TRBV27 with TRBJ2-7, with 7 positions matching TRBD1. The CDR3 protein is CASRTRDRPYEQYF. The CDR3 DNA reads as TGTGCCAGCAGGACCCGGGACAGACCCTACGAGCAGTACTTC.